What follows is one T cell receptor (beta chain) and its context. What it recognizes is unknown. Trimming removed 8 bases at V and 7 bases at J, with 18 bases between. Germline V gives CDR1 MNHNS, CDR2 SASEGT. The length of the CDR3 is 15 residues. The sample belongs to a study of a mutant IDH1 vaccine in newly diagnosed glioma. Study details: Pretreatment consisted of radiotherapy, temozolomide, or both, with most receiving both.

TCRdb's table, derived via immunoSEQ multiplex PCR, lists solely in-frame clones and lacks some. The sample lists roughly 64,000 clones; roughly 71% were seen once. Time point: week 35, safety follow-up. Each dose of the vaccine consisted of 300 ug of mutant IDH1 20-mer peptide, with topical imiquimod. The chain joins TRBV6-1 to TRBJ1-6, with no clear D. This specimen was PBMCs, taken from a glioma patient whose treatment included an IDH1 peptide vaccine. This sequence originates from a man aged 50-60 years with glioma. In DNA form, the CDR3 reads TGTGCCAGCCCCAAACCGATGCCTCAGAATTCACCCCTCCACTTT. Translated, it gives CASPKPMPQNSPLHF.